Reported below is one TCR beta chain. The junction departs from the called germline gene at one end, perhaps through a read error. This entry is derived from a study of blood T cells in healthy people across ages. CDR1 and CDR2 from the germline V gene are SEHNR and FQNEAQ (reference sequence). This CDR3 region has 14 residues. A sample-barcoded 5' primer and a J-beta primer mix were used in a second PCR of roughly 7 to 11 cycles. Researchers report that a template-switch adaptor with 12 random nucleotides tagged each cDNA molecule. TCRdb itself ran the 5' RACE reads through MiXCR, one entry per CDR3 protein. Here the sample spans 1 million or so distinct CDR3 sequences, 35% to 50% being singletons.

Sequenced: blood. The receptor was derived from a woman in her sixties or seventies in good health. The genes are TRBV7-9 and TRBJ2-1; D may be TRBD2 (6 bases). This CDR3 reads CAGSADTREAEQFF. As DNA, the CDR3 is TGTGCCGGCAGCGCCGATACCAGGGAGGCTGAGCAGTTCTTC.